Included here is one TCR beta chain sequence, with context. The data were taken from a study of blood T cell repertoires in COVID-19. Study context: Sites across the United States, Italy and Spain contributed samples from acute and convalescent COVID-19.

Clones were read by immunoSEQ multiplex PCR, and TCRdb kept only the in-frame ones, dropping some. The sample consists of 50,000 to 65,000 clones, just under 85% of them appearing once. V trimming: 5 bases; J trimming: 6 bases; junction bases outside the gene matches: 7. The CDR3 consists of 15 residues. Germline V gives CDR1 SGHTA, CDR2 FQGNSA. This chain uses TRBV7-2 with TRBJ1-4, with 9 bases that match TRBD1. The source of this sequence is a man aged 65-85 years with acute or convalescent COVID-19. The sample consisted of peripheral blood. In DNA form, the CDR3 reads TGTGCCAGCAGCCTCCCGGGACAGGGAGATGAAAAACTGTTTTTT. This gives the protein CASSLPGQGDEKLFF.